What follows are 22 T cell receptor beta chains derived from one specimen sequenced in a study of T cell repertoires in cytomegalovirus infection (dated by TCRdb to about 2019). The sequencer was an Illumina HiSeq 1500. TCRdb trimmed public reads at Q25 via fastp, called clones via MiXCR and kept in-frame beta chains. CDR3 protein duplicates are merged, each entry listing the most common genes and DNA. A total of fewer than 1,000,000 distinct CDR3 sequences appear in this sample, roughly 31% of them only once. Together, the top ten hold around an eighth of the sample. These TCRs are of unknown antigen specificity. What the treatment or condition label conveys for this sample: in vitro stimulation with specific CMV peptide epitopes to enrich CMV-specific T cells. Sequences were derived from cultured CD8+ T cells from PBMCs, sampled from culture after CMV antigen stimulation. Every receptor here comes from a human donor in good health (CMV status not recorded). Some clones in this sample may be carry-over from other donors' samples.

In this sample, this clonotype turned up many times. The chain carries TRBV7-2 and TRBJ2-1, with 8 bases lining up with TRBD2. Trimming cost V 0 bases and J 10 bases; bases outside gene matches: 8. Germline V gene sequence: CDR1 SGHTA, CDR2 FQGNSA. CDR3 length equals 15 residues. CDR3 in amino acids: CASSLAPGGAREQFF. CDR3 nucleotides: TGTGCCAGCAGCTTAGCGCCCGGGGGGGCCAGGGAGCAGTTCTTC.

The chain uses TRBV6-5 and TRBJ2-1; D unresolved. The ends were cut back, 0 bases at V and 10 bases at J, with 13 bases in the middle. The CDR3 contains 14 residues. CDR1 MNHEY and CDR2 SVGAGI come from the germline V gene. This CDR3 reads CASSYSADAIEQFF. CDR3 DNA: TGTGCCAGCAGTTACTCGGCGGACGCCATCGAGCAGTTCTTC.

The rearrangement links TRBV19 to TRBJ1-6, with D possibly matching TRBD1 (5 bases). V was trimmed by 9 bases and J by 14 bases, leaving 17 bases between them. This CDR3 is built from 12 residues. Looked up from germline, CDR1 is LNHDA and CDR2 is SQIVND (reference sequence). This CDR3 reads CASARGSRSLHF. In DNA, the CDR3 is TGTGCCAGCGCAAGGGGCAGTAGGTCCCTCCACTTT.

This clonotype appeared a few times. V and J are TRBV28 and TRBJ2-3, with 12 bases matching TRBD2. Looked up from germline, CDR1 is MDHEN and CDR2 is SYDVKM. After removal of 5 bases from V and 3 bases from J, the junction contained 9 bases not matched to a gene. The CDR3 runs 17 residues. DNA of the CDR3: TGTGCCAGCAGTCCTCGACTAGCGGGGGTCGTTACAGATACGCAGTATTTT. Protein: CASSPRLAGVVTDTQYF.

The V and J genes are TRBV7-9 and TRBJ1-1; possibly TRBD1 for D (5 bases). CDR1 and CDR2 (germline): SEHNR, FQNEAQ (reference sequence). The CDR3 is made up of 12 amino acids. The CDR3: CAGGGPNTEAFF. The CDR3 nucleotides read TGTGCTGGGGGAGGACCGAACACTGAAGCTTTCTTT.

The gene calls are TRBV5-6 and TRBJ1-5; perhaps TRBD1 as D (5 bases). The CDR3 runs 16 residues. Trimming cost V 0 bases and J 0 bases, with 10 bases left between them. Germline V gene sequence: CDR1 SGHDT, CDR2 YYEEEE. DNA for the CDR3: TGTGCCAGCAGCTTGGGTTTGGGGGATAGCAATCAGCCCCAGCATTTT. It encodes CASSLGLGDSNQPQHF.

This clonotype was found a few times. This chain joins TRBV7-9 and TRBJ2-7; 7 bases line up with TRBD2. Germline assignment: CDR1 SEHNR and CDR2 FQNEAQ (reference sequence). With V trimmed by 8 bases and J by 4 bases, 5 bases remained unmatched. The CDR3 has 12 residues. This chain's CDR3 is CASGGEGYEQYF. The DNA for the CDR3 is TGTGCCAGCGGGGGGGAAGGGTACGAGCAGTACTTC.

In its sample, this clonotype was seen a few times. The V call is TRBV6-2 or TRBV6-3, the J call TRBJ1-5; D is unclear. Germline-derived CDR1 and CDR2 are MNHEY and SVGEGT. The length of the CDR3 is 15 residues. V gave up 0 bases and J gave up 3 bases, with 9 bases separating them. CDR3 bases: TGTGCCAGCAGTTACTCTTGGCAAACCAATCAGCCCCAGCATTTT. Translated: CASSYSWQTNQPQHF.

This clonotype was counted at least ten times. V gene TRBV7-6 combines with J gene TRBJ2-3, with no clear D. Germline CDR1 and CDR2: SGHVS and FNYEAQ. The CDR3 spans 16 residues. Trimming left V 1 base short and J 4 bases short, with 15 bases between. CDR3 residues: CASSLVGPVGADTQYF. The CDR3 coding sequence is TGTGCCAGCAGCTTAGTAGGCCCAGTGGGCGCAGATACGCAGTATTTT.

This clonotype showed up just a few times. The chain recombines TRBV7-2 with TRBJ1-2; D is ambiguous. Germline CDR1 SGHTA, CDR2 FQGNSA. The CDR3 consists of 14 residues. V was pared by 9 bases and J by 4 bases, with 18 bases between. The CDR3 reads CASPGVGSSYGYTF. The CDR3 DNA is TGTGCCAGTCCCGGGGTTGGTTCTAGCTATGGCTACACCTTC.

CDR3 coding DNA: TGTGCCAGCAGATCGACCTTTGGGACTGAAGCTTTCTTT. Translation: CASRSTFGTEAFF. J is TRBJ1-1 and V is TRBV7-9; unclear D gene. The CDR3 has 13 residues. CDR1 and CDR2 (germline): SEHNR, FQNEAQ (reference sequence). V gave up 6 bases and J gave up 5 bases, with 13 bases separating them.

The J gene is TRBJ2-2, the V gene TRBV27, with 12 positions matching TRBD2. V lost 5 bases, J lost 5 bases, and 9 bases stayed unmatched. The V gene's germline CDR1 is MNHEY and CDR2 SMNVEV (reference sequence). The CDR3 loop spans 17 amino acids. CDR3 amino acids: CASSPPLAGGLTGELFF. As DNA, the CDR3 is TGTGCCAGCAGTCCCCCTCTAGCGGGGGGGTTGACCGGGGAGCTGTTTTTT.

This clonotype was recorded a few times. This chain uses TRBV7-9 with TRBJ1-5; D is uncertain. CDR1 SEHNR and CDR2 FQNEAQ come from the germline V gene (reference sequence). Trimming shortened V by 3 bases and J by 13 bases, and 13 bases separated the two germline ends. The CDR3 has 12 residues. CDR3 bases: TGTGCCAGCAGCTTGGATGGACCGGGTCAGCATTTT. As protein: CASSLDGPGQHF.

The chain is built from TRBV6-1 and TRBJ2-7; no firm D call. From germline, CDR1 is MNHNS and CDR2 SASEGT. V was shortened by 6 bases and J by 3 bases, with 12 bases between the two germline ends. The CDR3 contains 13 residues. CDR3 residues: CASSLILNYEQYV. Written as DNA, the CDR3 is TGTGCCAGCAGCCTTATTTTGAACTACGAGCAGTACGTC.

This clonotype occurred a few times. The CDR3 is CASSFPGEKLFF. CDR3 coding DNA: TGTGCCAGCAGTTTTCCAGGTGAAAAACTGTTTTTT. This chain links TRBV27 with TRBJ1-4; D unresolved. Per the germline V gene, CDR1 is MNHEY and CDR2 is SMNVEV (reference sequence). The CDR3 runs 12 residues. Trimming removed 3 bases at V and 7 bases at J, with 6 bases between.

In its sample, this clonotype was seen a few times. The rearrangement joins TRBV7-6 to TRBJ2-1; the D call may be TRBD1 or TRBD2 (5 bases each). The CDR3 loop spans 14 amino acids. Trimming took 5 bases from V and 7 from J, leaving 15 bases between them. Per the germline V gene, CDR1 is SGHVS and CDR2 is FNYEAQ. CDR3 sequence: CASSPYSGQNEQFF. In DNA form, the CDR3 reads TGTGCCAGCAGCCCTTATTCGGGGCAGAATGAGCAGTTCTTC.

The V and J genes are TRBV5-3 and TRBJ2-7, with a possible D match to TRBD1 (5 bases). TRBV5-3 is an ORF, with its function uncertain. This CDR3 has 14 residues. Trimming pared 8 bases from V and 1 base from J, leaving 16 bases between. The CDR3 region is CASSPRSGSYEQYF. The CDR3 bases are TGTGCCAGCAGCCCCCGTTCAGGGTCCTACGAGCAGTACTTC.

This clonotype has a handful of counts. The CDR3, as DNA: TGCGCCAGCAGCCAAGTTTCTATCCAGGGATGGTCCGGGGAGCTGTTTTTT. Its protein is CASSQVSIQGWSGELFF. The chain couples TRBV4-1 to TRBJ2-2; D perhaps matches TRBD1 (5 bases). V was trimmed by 1 base and J by 6 bases, leaving 18 bases between them. Germline V gene data show CDR1 as MGHRA and CDR2 as YSYEKL. The CDR3 sequence is 17 residues long.

This CDR3 is CASSLPAEPYEQYV. In nucleotides, the CDR3 is TGTGCCAGCAGTTTACCGGCGGAGCCCTACGAGCAGTACGTC. This rearrangement joins TRBV28 to TRBJ2-7; D unresolved. Germline V gene lookup returns CDR1 MDHEN and CDR2 SYDVKM. This CDR3 comprises 14 residues. V lost 2 bases and J lost 2, with 10 bases in between.

This clonotype has more than one count but fewer than ten. The V call is TRBV10-1, the J call TRBJ2-7; TRBD1 agrees at 9 bases. Losses at the gene ends were 3 bases for V and 6 bases for J; bases not matched to a gene: 9. This CDR3 comprises 15 residues. Germline CDR1 reads WNHNN; CDR2 reads SYGVQD (reference sequence). CDR3 residues: CASSEGTGKRSEQYF. The CDR3 coding sequence is TGCGCCAGCAGTGAAGGGACAGGGAAGAGGAGCGAGCAGTACTTC.

This clonotype was observed a few times. The chain couples TRBV5-4 to TRBJ2-1, with D hard to call. CDR3 length equals 15 residues. Per germline, CDR1 SGHNT and CDR2 YYREEE (reference sequence). Deletions cut 0 bases from V and 5 bases from J, with 12 bases between. DNA of the CDR3: TGTGCCAGCAGCTTGGATAGAGTCTTCCACAATGAGCAGTTCTTC. Protein product: CASSLDRVFHNEQFF.

The rearrangement joins TRBV7-9 to TRBJ1-1; 8 nucleotides align to TRBD1. Per germline, CDR1 SEHNR and CDR2 FQNEAQ (reference sequence). The V segment lost 10 bases and the J segment 6 bases; nucleotides outside the gene matches: 16. CDR3 length: 15 amino acids. CDR3 nucleotides: TGTGCCATTACGGGGACAGGCAGCGGAGGGGCTGAAGCTTTCTTT. This gives the protein CAITGTGSGGAEAFF.